Below, 28 T cell receptor beta chains from the same sample are listed, as sequenced in a study of early T cells in non-severe SARS-CoV-2 infection. Using its own MiXCR run on the 5' RACE reads, TCRdb lists one record per CDR3 protein. The table has 45,000 or so distinct CDR3 sequences, approximately 4% seen once. The sequencing sample was made of whole blood. The receptors derive from an adult who was a healthcare worker with PCR-confirmed SARS-CoV-2 infection or an uninfected control (not recorded which).

This clonotype was seen at least ten times. The genes are TRBV11-3 and TRBJ2-1; D uncertain. Trimming took 1 base from V and 7 from J, leaving 14 bases between them. In germline, CDR1 is SGHNT, CDR2 YENEEA. The CDR3 consists of 15 residues. The CDR3 protein is CASSLVANKYNEQFF. The DNA for the CDR3 is TGTGCCAGCAGCTTAGTCGCGAACAAGTATAATGAGCAGTTCTTC.

This clonotype has a count of ten or more. The gene calls are TRBV2 and TRBJ1-4; no definite D call. The CDR3 spans 14 residues. Germline lookup yields CDR1 SNHLY and CDR2 FYNNEI. Trimming took 7 bases from V and 8 from J, leaving 17 bases between them. CDR3 protein: CASNIQDSPEKLFF. DNA for the CDR3: TGTGCCAGCAACATACAAGACTCCCCAGAAAAACTGTTTTTT. Drawing the rest from reference TRBV2 and TRBJ1-4, the complete variable domain is EPEVTQTPSHQVTQMGQEVILRCVPISNHLYFYWYRQILGQKVEFLVSFYNNEISEKSEIFDDQFSVERPDGSNFTLKIRSTKLEDSAMYFCASNIQDSPEKLFFGSGTQLSVL.

This clonotype was counted a few times. This chain uses TRBV12-3 or TRBV12-4 with TRBJ1-2; D not certain. This CDR3 has 14 amino acids. With 5 bases removed from V and 4 bases from J, the gap between germline ends came to 14 bases. The CDR3 is CASSGTPRIYGYTF. For the CDR3, the DNA is TGTGCCAGCAGTGGAACACCCCGGATCTATGGCTACACCTTC.

A few counts support this clonotype. The CDR3 DNA sequence: TGTGCCTGGAGTTCGAGGGAGACCCAGTACTTC. Encoded protein: CAWSSRETQYF. The chain combines TRBV30 with TRBJ2-5, with D hard to call. The CDR3 length is 11 residues. Germline CDR1 is GTSNPN and CDR2 is SVGIG (reference sequence). The germline V and J ends were trimmed by 2 bases and 5 bases, with 6 bases remaining between them.

About this clonotype: A read error may explain this, as a much larger clone is one base away. CDR3 sequence: CAGSLVELGIQYF. The CDR3 nucleotides are TGTGCCGGCAGCTTAGTCGAGCTTGGCATTCAGTACTTC. The V and J genes are TRBV7-9 and TRBJ2-4, with D hard to call. The CDR3 is 13 residues long. Germline V gene sequence: CDR1 SEHNR, CDR2 FQNEAQ (reference sequence). Full variable domain (outside the CDR3, taken from reference TRBV7-9 and TRBJ2-4): DTGVSQNPRHKITKRGQNVTFRCDPISEHNRLYWYRQTLGQGPEFLTYFQNEAQLEKSRLLSDRFSAERPKGSFSTLEIQRTEQGDSAMYLCAGSLVELGIQYFGAGTRLSVL.

This clonotype was seen ten or more times. This chain connects TRBV20-1 to TRBJ2-3, with 11 bases identical to TRBD2. V lost 1 base, J lost 0 bases, and 6 bases stayed unmatched. CDR1 is DFQATT and CDR2 is SNEGSKA in the germline V gene (reference sequence). The CDR3 spans 17 residues. The CDR3 reads CSARVTSGVSSTDTQYF. CDR3 sequence (DNA): TGCAGTGCTAGAGTGACTAGCGGGGTTTCTAGCACAGATACGCAGTATTTT.

Many counts were recorded for this clonotype. The chain recombines TRBV19 with TRBJ2-3; D not certain. Between the trimmed V and J ends, which lost 7 bases and 3 bases, there was a span of 17 bases. The CDR3 is made up of 15 amino acids. Germline V gene lookup returns CDR1 LNHDA and CDR2 SQIVND (reference sequence). DNA of the CDR3: TGTGCCAGTAACCCGAGACCGATGTGGACAGATACGCAGTATTTT. Translating gives CASNPRPMWTDTQYF.

This clonotype was recorded at least ten times. The rearrangement uses TRBV12-3 or TRBV12-4 and TRBJ2-5, with 9 nucleotides matching TRBD1. The CDR3 has 13 residues. J gave up 5 bases and V 5 bases, and 3 bases lay outside the gene matches. The DNA for the CDR3 is TGTGCCAGCAGTACTGGGACAGGGGAGACCCAGTACTTC. This sequence encodes CASSTGTGETQYF.

V gene TRBV7-8 combines with J gene TRBJ1-1, with unresolved D. V lost 1 base, J lost 0 bases, and 6 bases lay in between. This CDR3 is 14 amino acids long. Looked up from germline, CDR1 is SGHVS and CDR2 is FQNEAQ. CDR3 sequence: CASSLGNLNTEAFF. In DNA, the CDR3 is TGTGCCAGCAGCTTAGGAAACCTGAACACTGAAGCTTTCTTT.

This clonotype was found many times. The V call is TRBV11-2, the J call TRBJ1-1; 9 positions match TRBD1. This CDR3 is 18 amino acids long. CDR1 is SGHAT and CDR2 is FQNNGV in the germline V gene. Unmatched junction bases numbered 14, after V lost 6 bases and J lost 0 bases. In nucleotides, the CDR3 is TGTGCCAGCAGTCCTTTATCCCCGGGACAGGGAATGAACACTGAAGCTTTCTTT. This codes for CASSPLSPGQGMNTEAFF.

The sample holds many counts of this clonotype. The chain has TRBV7-2 and TRBJ2-1; D is unclear. Germline V gene data show CDR1 as SGHTA and CDR2 as FQGNSA. With 2 bases removed from V and 10 bases from J, the gap between germline ends came to 21 bases. CDR3 length: 16 amino acids. CDR3 in amino acids: CASSLQTRLTQKEQFF. In DNA form, the CDR3 reads TGTGCCAGCAGCTTACAGACTCGATTGACACAAAAGGAGCAGTTCTTC. Looking up the rest from reference TRBV7-2 and TRBJ2-1 gives the full variable domain: GAGVSQSPSNKVTEKGKDVELRCDPISGHTALYWYRQSLGQGLEFLIYFQGNSAPDKSGLPSDRFSAERTGGSVSTLTIQRTQQEDSAVYLCASSLQTRLTQKEQFFGPGTRLTVL.

The sample holds many counts of this clonotype. The rearrangement uses TRBV11-2 and TRBJ2-6, with D unclear. The length of the CDR3 is 15 residues. The V end lost 5 bases, the J end lost 0 bases, and 8 bases lay between the germline ends. In germline, CDR1 is SGHAT, CDR2 FQNNGV. CDR3 DNA: TGTGCCAGCAGCCAGTGGACCTCTGGGGCCAACGTCCTGACTTTC. It is translated as CASSQWTSGANVLTF.

The J gene is TRBJ1-2, the V gene TRBV6-6; unclear D gene. Germline V gives CDR1 MNHNY, CDR2 SVGAGI (reference sequence). The CDR3 is 11 amino acids. Trimming pared 10 bases from V and 3 bases from J, leaving 9 bases between. The chain's CDR3 is CATRADYGYTF. The CDR3, as DNA: TGTGCCACTCGGGCTGACTATGGCTACACCTTC.

The sample holds many counts of this clonotype. The V call is TRBV6-1, the J call TRBJ2-1; 7 positions agree with TRBD2. The CDR3 length is 14 residues. CDR1 is MNHNS and CDR2 is SASEGT in the germline V gene. V lost 11 bases and J lost 4; bases outside the gene matches: 11. The CDR3 nucleotides read TGTGCCTCCTCGAGCGGGAAAGGTTACAATGAGCAGTTCTTC. It translates to CASSSGKGYNEQFF.

In this sample, this clonotype turned up many times. This sequence joins TRBV5-5 and TRBJ1-3, with 8 positions matching TRBD1. The ends lost 3 bases at V and 2 bases at J; junction bases unmatched: 13. Germline V gene lookup returns CDR1 SGHKS and CDR2 YYEKEE (reference sequence). This CDR3 has 18 amino acids. The CDR3 region is CASSSQPGGKATGNTIYF. DNA of the CDR3: TGTGCCAGCAGCTCCCAACCAGGGGGCAAGGCGACTGGAAACACCATATATTTT.

This clonotype was picked up many times. V and J are TRBV7-3 and TRBJ1-1, with D perhaps matching TRBD1 (5 bases). Between the trimmed V and J ends, which lost 4 bases and 7 bases, there was a span of 13 bases. Germline V lookup: CDR1 SGHTA, CDR2 FQGTGA. The CDR3 is 13 residues long. CDR3 sequence reads: CASSSQGLGEAFF. CDR3 DNA: TGTGCCAGCAGCTCCCAGGGTCTCGGTGAAGCTTTCTTT.

This clonotype was recorded at least ten times. This sequence joins TRBV11-2 and TRBJ2-1, with a weak D call TRBD1 (6 bases). The germline CDR1 and CDR2 sequences are SGHAT and FQNNGV. Trimming took off 3 bases at V and 7 bases at J, with 16 bases between the two ends. This CDR3 is built from 15 residues. CDR3 sequence: CASSLVYSTGNEQFF. For the CDR3, the DNA is TGTGCCAGCAGCTTGGTCTACTCCACAGGGAATGAGCAGTTCTTC.

The chain employs TRBV20-1 and TRBJ2-3; 9 bases line up with TRBD2. The CDR3 runs to 18 residues. Germline V gene data show CDR1 as DFQATT and CDR2 as SNEGSKA (reference sequence). The trim removed 1 base at V and 0 bases at J, leaving 11 bases unmatched. The CDR3 loop reads CSARVAGGPLPSTDTQYF. CDR3 bases: TGCAGTGCTAGAGTGGCGGGGGGGCCACTCCCAAGCACAGATACGCAGTATTTT.

This clonotype has a count of ten or more. The rearrangement uses TRBV12-5 and TRBJ1-6; D is undetermined. With 5 bases removed from V and 7 bases from J, the gap between germline ends came to 9 bases. The CDR3 covers 13 residues. CDR1 LGHNT and CDR2 FRNRAP come from the germline V gene. Here the CDR3 DNA reads TGTGCTAGTGGTCCGTTCCTGAATTCACCCCTCCACTTT. This encodes CASGPFLNSPLHF.

This clonotype showed up many times. The chain links TRBV2 to TRBJ2-3; TRBD2 agrees at 7 bases. The length of the CDR3 is 14 residues. Germline values: CDR1 SNHLY, CDR2 FYNNEI. The V and J ends lost 3 bases and 6 bases, in that order; junction bases with no gene match: 6. The CDR3 nucleotides read TGTGCCAGCAGTGACCCCACTAGCGCCGATACGCAGTATTTT. This encodes CASSDPTSADTQYF.

This clonotype was detected many times. The genes are TRBV5-1 and TRBJ2-2; 8 nucleotides match TRBD1. The CDR3 has 16 amino acids. Germline CDR1 reads SGHRS; CDR2 reads YFSETQ. Trimming at V came to 0 bases and at J to 5 bases, leaving 6 bases not matched to a gene. CDR3 in amino acids: CASSLGGQGRTGELFF. The CDR3 nucleotides read TGCGCCAGCAGCTTGGGAGGACAGGGACGAACCGGGGAGCTGTTTTTT. The variable domain in full, with the rest retrieved from reference TRBV5-1 and TRBJ2-2, is KAGVTQTPRYLIKTRGQQVTLSCSPISGHRSVSWYQQTPGQGLQFLFEYFSETQRNKGNFPGRFSGRQFSNSRSEMNVSTLELGDSALYLCASSLGGQGRTGELFFGEGSRLTVL.

This clonotype occurred many times. V and J are TRBV7-3 and TRBJ2-3; 9 bases are a match to TRBD1. The length of the CDR3 is 13 residues. V gave up 6 bases and J gave up 6 bases; unmatched junction bases: 4. Germline loops: CDR1 SGHTA, CDR2 FQGTGA. CDR3 sequence: CASSQQGADTQYF. The CDR3 DNA reads as TGTGCCAGCAGTCAACAGGGGGCGGATACGCAGTATTTT.

This clonotype was counted at least ten times. This chain links TRBV5-1 with TRBJ2-1, with 7 bases fitting TRBD2. The CDR3 has 13 amino acids. The germline V gene has CDR1 SGHRS and CDR2 YFSETQ. Germline trimming cut 9 bases from V and 6 bases from J; bases unmatched to any gene: 9. CDR3 in amino acids: CATRRGVSNEQFF. DNA of the CDR3: TGCGCCACCCGCCGGGGGGTGAGCAATGAGCAGTTCTTC.

This clonotype was seen many times. The genes are TRBV2 and TRBJ2-7; weak D call: TRBD1 (5 bases). Germline-derived CDR1 and CDR2 are SNHLY and FYNNEI. The CDR3 covers 13 residues. V lost 6 bases to trimming and J lost 2 bases, with 11 bases between them. The CDR3 DNA reads as TGTGCCAGCAGGGGGCACCTTCCCTACGAGCAGTACTTC. The encoded protein is CASRGHLPYEQYF.

This clonotype was detected a few times. Mismatch with germline at one junction end may stem from a read error. The rearrangement links TRBV5-1 to TRBJ2-5; TRBD2 aligns across 8 bases. Germline CDR1 and CDR2: SGHRS and YFSETQ. The CDR3 runs to 15 residues. The CDR3 DNA reads as TGCACCAGCAGCTTGATACTAGCGGCAGAAGAGACCCAGTACTTC. It is translated as CTSSLILAAEETQYF.

As regards this clonotype: An end of the junction differs from the germline gene, which may be a read error. The V gene is TRBV29-1, the J gene TRBJ2-1, with no clear D. This CDR3 has 12 residues. CDR1 and CDR2 from the germline V gene are SQVTM and ANQGSEA. The CDR3 DNA sequence: TGCAGCGTATACAGATCCTACATTGAGCAGTTCTTC. Protein product: CSVYRSYIEQFF.

This clonotype showed up many times. V is TRBV6-5 and J is TRBJ2-2; D gene ambiguous. This CDR3 is built from 12 residues. Trimming stripped 6 bases from V and 11 bases from J, with 13 bases between. Germline CDR1 and CDR2: MNHEY and SVGAGI. In DNA, the CDR3 is TGTGCCAGCAGAGGAGCCGGGTCCGAGCTGTTTTTT. Its translation: CASRGAGSELFF.

In its sample, this clonotype was seen many times. V and J are TRBV27 and TRBJ2-2, with 8 bases aligning to TRBD2. The CDR3 is 17 amino acids. The V gene end was trimmed by 5 bases and the J gene end by 4 bases; junction bases not matched to a gene: 12. Germline loops: CDR1 MNHEY, CDR2 SMNVEV (reference sequence). CDR3 amino acids: CASSPSAYSGSTGELFF. The DNA of the CDR3 is TGTGCCAGCAGTCCATCTGCCTACAGCGGGAGCACCGGGGAGCTGTTTTTT.